What follows are 10 T cell receptor beta chains derived from one specimen sequenced in a study of cytomegalovirus exposure and HLA in healthy donors. The PCR made use of 60 Vbeta and 13 Jbeta primers. Profiled with immunoSEQ multiplex PCR; TCRdb holds only in-frame clones, not every one. The profile shows about 180,000 clones, nearly 80% of them singletons. Sequences were obtained from PBMCs. Receptors were obtained from a man aged 40-49 years in good health and CMV-seropositive.

The CDR3 sequence is CASSSLDPSGTYNEQFF. CDR3 sequence (DNA): TGTGCCAGCAGTTCTCTAGACCCCAGCGGGACTTACAATGAGCAGTTCTTC. The genes are TRBV28 and TRBJ2-1, with 7 bases lining up with TRBD2. V trimming: 4 bases; J trimming: 4 bases; junction bases outside the gene matches: 13. The CDR3 is 17 amino acids. From germline, CDR1 is MDHEN and CDR2 SYDVKM.

This clone was found a few times. The chain has TRBV7-9 and TRBJ1-3; D call uncertain. The CDR3 sequence is 13 residues long. V gave up 2 bases and J gave up 10 bases, with 12 bases separating them. The germline V gene has CDR1 SEHNR and CDR2 FQNEAQ (reference sequence). The CDR3 spells CASSLSGAGTIYF. The CDR3 bases are TGTGCCAGCAGCTTAAGTGGAGCCGGAACCATATATTTT.

The chain links TRBV28 to TRBJ2-7; 7 bases match TRBD1. Trimming at V came to 8 bases and at J to 1 base, leaving 11 bases not matched to a gene. The CDR3 length is 15 residues. In germline, CDR1 is MDHEN, CDR2 SYDVKM. CDR3 protein: CASSEAKQGSYEQYF. The CDR3 DNA follows: TGTGCCAGCTCAGAGGCGAAACAGGGGTCCTACGAGCAGTACTTC.

V is TRBV9 and J is TRBJ2-3, with D possibly matching TRBD2 (5 bases). V lost 3 bases to trimming and J lost 2 bases, with 7 bases between them. The CDR3 contains 13 residues. Germline V gene sequence: CDR1 SGDLS, CDR2 YYNGEE. The chain's CDR3 is CASSGEPTDTQYF. CDR3 bases: TGTGCCAGCAGCGGGGAGCCCACAGATACGCAGTATTTT.

The rearrangement uses TRBV5-4 and TRBJ2-1; D possibly corresponds to TRBD2 (6 bases). CDR3 length: 12 residues. Germline V gene data show CDR1 as SGHNT and CDR2 as YYREEE (reference sequence). The germline V and J ends were trimmed by 0 bases and 9 bases, with 7 bases remaining between them. CDR3 in amino acids: CASSLAGSEQFF. CDR3 DNA: TGTGCCAGCAGCTTGGCCGGGAGTGAGCAGTTCTTC. Drawing the rest from reference TRBV5-4 and TRBJ2-1, the complete variable domain is ETGVTQSPTHLIKTRGQQVTLRCSSQSGHNTVSWYQQALGQGPQFIFQYYREEENGRGNFPPRFSGLQFPNYSSELNVNALELDDSALYLCASSLAGSEQFFGPGTRLTVL.

This clone was seen more than once but under ten times. J is TRBJ2-5 and V is TRBV25-1; D perhaps matches TRBD1 (5 bases). Germline V gives CDR1 MGHDK, CDR2 SYGVNS. V gave up 3 bases and J gave up 2 bases, with 16 bases separating them. The CDR3 is 16 amino acids. The CDR3 DNA reads TGTGCCAGCAGTGACCCCAGACGACAGACTCAAGAGACCCAGTACTTC. Its translation: CASSDPRRQTQETQYF.

The table lists this clone with a few counts. The chain links TRBV2 to TRBJ2-1; D possibly corresponds to TRBD1 (6 bases). Germline V CDR1 and CDR2: SNHLY, FYNNEI. The V end was cut by 4 bases, the J end by 0 bases, with 10 bases between. This CDR3 has 15 residues. The CDR3 DNA reads TGTGCCAGCAGTGTTGGACAGAGCTCCTACAATGAGCAGTTCTTC. This sequence encodes CASSVGQSSYNEQFF.

V is TRBV27 and J is TRBJ1-4, with TRBD1 as a possible D gene (5 bases). The CDR3 spans 12 residues. V was shortened by 6 bases and J by 12 bases, with 14 bases between the two germline ends. Germline V CDR1 and CDR2: MNHEY, SMNVEV (reference sequence). CDR3 nucleotides: TGTGCCAGCAGGGGGCGTTGGGAGGAACTGTTTTTT. This encodes CASRGRWEELFF.

The genes are TRBV25-1 and TRBJ2-4; 7 bases line up with TRBD2. This CDR3 has 17 amino acids. CDR1 is MGHDK, CDR2 SYGVNS, per germline. Trimming removed 2 bases from V and 1 base from J; junction bases left unmatched: 8. The CDR3 DNA is TGTGCCAGCAGTGAACCTCCCCAGCGGGACGCCAAAAACATTCAGTACTTC. It translates to CASSEPPQRDAKNIQYF.

The sample holds a few counts of this clone. This chain joins TRBV19 and TRBJ2-1; 8 nucleotides match TRBD1. V was pared by 0 bases and J by 2 bases, with 9 bases of the junction left unmatched. CDR3 length equals 18 residues. Germline CDR1 is LNHDA and CDR2 is SQIVND (reference sequence). CDR3 in DNA: TGTGCCAGTAGTATAGAGCAGTTGAGACAGGGGACCTACAATGAGCAGTTCTTC. It encodes CASSIEQLRQGTYNEQFF.